A single sample gave rise to the 17 T cell receptor beta chains below, sequenced in a study of long-term antiretroviral therapy in people with HIV. Survey-level immunoSEQ v3.0 assays were run. Profiling relied on immunoSEQ multiplex PCR, and the TCRdb table lists in-frame clones only, not all of them. The repertoire holds about 17,000 clones, with about 91% as singletons. This material consisted of unsorted PBMCs, taken 0.3 years after starting antiretroviral therapy. These receptors originate from a man in his sixties with HIV.

The chain is built from TRBV2 and TRBJ1-4; TRBD1 matches at 9 bases. Germline-derived CDR1 and CDR2 are SNHLY and FYNNEI. The CDR3 is 14 amino acids. The ends lost 6 bases at V and 8 bases at J; junction bases unmatched: 7. The CDR3 spells CASSPGTGREKLFF. In nucleotides, the CDR3 is TGTGCCAGCAGCCCCGGGACAGGGAGGGAAAAACTGTTTTTT. The full variable domain, completed using reference TRBV2 and TRBJ1-4, is EPEVTQTPSHQVTQMGQEVILRCVPISNHLYFYWYRQILGQKVEFLVSFYNNEISEKSEIFDDQFSVERPDGSNFTLKIRSTKLEDSAMYFCASSPGTGREKLFFGSGTQLSVL.

The V call is TRBV15, the J call TRBJ2-1, with a tentative D call TRBD2 (5 bases). The germline CDR1 and CDR2 sequences are LNHNV and YYDKDF (reference sequence). V was cut by 0 bases and J by 6 bases, with 12 bases left in between. This CDR3 has 15 residues. CDR3 sequence: CATSRDVAGSNEQFF. Here the CDR3 DNA reads TGTGCCACCAGCAGAGATGTGGCGGGTTCCAATGAGCAGTTCTTC.

V usage is TRBV7-2 and J usage is TRBJ1-5, with a weak D call TRBD1 (5 bases). The CDR3 has 17 amino acids. Germline V gene lookup returns CDR1 SGHTA and CDR2 FQGNSA. Trimming took 4 bases from V and 0 from J, leaving 16 bases between them. The CDR3 here is CASSSYQGTYSNQPQHF. Here the CDR3 DNA reads TGTGCCAGCAGCTCCTACCAGGGAACCTATAGCAATCAGCCCCAGCATTTT.

This clone has a single count. The V call is TRBV6-6, the J call TRBJ1-1, with D maybe TRBD1 (5 bases). This CDR3 contains 14 residues. The V and J ends lost 10 bases and 3 bases respectively, with 18 bases between them. Germline loops: CDR1 MNHNY, CDR2 SVGAGI (reference sequence). CDR3 bases: TGTGCCACCTACCTCAGGGACCGCGACACTGAAGCTTTCTTT. This sequence encodes CATYLRDRDTEAFF.

A single count supports this clone. The V call is TRBV11-2, the J call TRBJ1-3, with TRBD1 as a possible D gene (6 bases). Trimming left V 0 bases short and J 0 bases short, with 12 bases between. This CDR3 region has 17 residues. Per the germline V gene, CDR1 is SGHAT and CDR2 is FQNNGV. CDR3 sequence reads: CASSLDPGVLSGNTIYF. In DNA form, the CDR3 reads TGTGCCAGCAGCTTAGATCCAGGGGTACTCTCTGGAAACACCATATATTTT.

The chain combines TRBV11-2 with TRBJ2-3; 10 nucleotides line up with TRBD2. The junction had 5 bases not matched to a gene; V was cut back by 3 bases and J by 2 bases. The CDR3 runs to 16 residues. The germline V gene encodes CDR1 SGHAT and CDR2 FQNNGV. The DNA of the CDR3 is TGTGCCAGCAGCTTTGTAGCGGGAGGTATCACAGATACGCAGTATTTT. It encodes CASSFVAGGITDTQYF.

This chain uses TRBV19 with TRBJ1-1; 9 nucleotides agree with TRBD1. Germline trimming cut 6 bases from V and 3 bases from J; bases unmatched to any gene: 5. The CDR3 runs to 14 residues. Germline V gene data show CDR1 as LNHDA and CDR2 as SQIVND (reference sequence). CDR3 sequence reads: CASRTTGGDTEAFF. The CDR3 bases are TGTGCCAGTAGGACGACAGGGGGGGACACTGAAGCTTTCTTT.

The gene calls are TRBV7-3 and TRBJ2-1, with 9 bases that match TRBD2. V was clipped by 2 bases and J by 6 bases; unmatched bases: 5. Germline CDR1 reads SGHTA; CDR2 reads FQGTGA. The CDR3 contains 15 residues. The CDR3 DNA sequence: TGTGCCAGCAGCTTATTACTAGCGGGTTTCAATGAGCAGTTCTTC. It encodes CASSLLLAGFNEQFF.

Judged by abundance, this clone is medium-sized. The V call is TRBV13, the J call TRBJ1-2; D possibly corresponds to TRBD1 (5 bases). The V gene lost 1 base and the J gene lost 1 base, with 16 bases spanning the gap. This CDR3 is 17 amino acids long. Germline V gene sequence: CDR1 PRHDT, CDR2 FYEKMQ (reference sequence). In DNA form, the CDR3 reads TGTGCCAGCAGCTTAGTGGGAGCAGGGTCCGTTAACTATGGCTACACCTTC. Its protein is CASSLVGAGSVNYGYTF.

J is TRBJ2-7 and V is TRBV7-9; a weak D match, TRBD2 (6 bases). V was pared by 3 bases and J by 6 bases, with 15 bases between. Germline CDR1 is SEHNR and CDR2 is FQNEAQ (reference sequence). The length of the CDR3 is 14 residues. CDR3 sequence: CASSFGAGISEQYF. DNA of the CDR3: TGTGCCAGCAGCTTTGGCGCGGGAATCTCCGAGCAGTACTTC.

This clone came up a few times. This chain links TRBV7-2 with TRBJ1-1, with unresolved D. The germline V gene has CDR1 SGHTA and CDR2 FQGNSA. V lost 2 bases to trimming and J lost 7 bases, with 11 bases between them. The CDR3 consists of 13 residues. The CDR3 nucleotides read TGTGCCAGCAGCTTAAGTGCAGATCTTGAAGCTTTCTTT. It translates to CASSLSADLEAFF. The full variable domain, with the rest looked up from reference TRBV7-2 and TRBJ1-1, is GAGVSQSPSNKVTEKGKDVELRCDPISGHTALYWYRQSLGQGLEFLIYFQGNSAPDKSGLPSDRFSAERTGGSVSTLTIQRTQQEDSAVYLCASSLSADLEAFFGQGTRLTVV.

The genes are TRBV5-1 and TRBJ2-1; possibly TRBD1 or TRBD2 for D (5 bases each). V lost 6 bases and J lost 7, with 14 bases in between. The V gene's germline CDR1 is SGHRS and CDR2 YFSETQ. CDR3 length equals 13 residues. CDR3 residues: CASIRDGRNEQFF. For the CDR3, the DNA is TGCGCCAGCATACGGGACGGACGAAATGAGCAGTTCTTC.

The rearrangement uses TRBV9 and TRBJ2-5; D gene unclear. V lost 3 bases and J 4 bases, leaving 7 bases between the germline ends. This CDR3 has 12 amino acids. Germline V CDR1 and CDR2: SGDLS, YYNGEE. The CDR3 here is CASSDSSETQYF. CDR3 DNA sequence: TGTGCCAGCAGCGATAGTTCAGAGACCCAGTACTTC. The entire variable domain, with the rest obtained from reference TRBV9 and TRBJ2-5, is as follows: DSGVTQTPKHLITATGQRVTLRCSPRSGDLSVYWYQQSLDQGLQFLIQYYNGEERAKGNILERFSAQQFPDLHSELNLSSLELGDSALYFCASSDSSETQYFGPGTRLLVL.

V gene TRBV4-1 combines with J gene TRBJ1-2, with 7 bases matching TRBD1. Germline CDR1 reads MGHRA; CDR2 reads YSYEKL. CDR3 size: 15 residues. Unmatched junction bases numbered 5, after V lost 3 bases and J lost 1 base. This chain's CDR3 is CASSQRTGINYGYTF. The CDR3 DNA is TGCGCCAGCAGCCAGCGGACAGGCATTAACTATGGCTACACCTTC.

The chain joins TRBV4-1 to TRBJ1-5; D gene uncertain. This CDR3 contains 15 residues. Per germline, CDR1 MGHRA and CDR2 YSYEKL. With 2 bases removed from V and 0 bases from J, the gap between germline ends came to 8 bases. CDR3 DNA sequence: TGCGCCAGCAGCCAATGGGATAATAGCAATCAGCCCCAGCATTTT. Translated: CASSQWDNSNQPQHF.

The chain is built from TRBV12-5 and TRBJ2-5; TRBD2 matches 9 bases. V gave up 5 bases and J gave up 4 bases; unmatched junction bases: 14. The CDR3 has 17 amino acids. Germline loops: CDR1 LGHNT, CDR2 FRNRAP. This CDR3 is CASGPSGGRAIGETQYF. CDR3 coding DNA: TGTGCTAGTGGTCCATCCGGCGGGAGGGCCATCGGAGAGACCCAGTACTTC.

The chain has TRBV6-6 and TRBJ1-2, with 12 bases that match TRBD1. V trimming: 6 bases; J trimming: 13 bases; junction bases outside the gene matches: 9. CDR1 MNHNY and CDR2 SVGAGI come from the germline V gene (reference sequence). There are 13 residues in the CDR3. CDR3 region: CASRDRDRGRVTF. The CDR3 nucleotides read TGTGCCAGCAGGGACCGGGACAGGGGGCGCGTCACCTTC.